This T cell receptor (beta chain) comes out of a study of OX40 agonist ivuxolimab in advanced cancers. Overall study context: It was ivuxolimab, an agonistic anti-OX40 (CD134) antibody, that patients were treated with. Every patient in dose escalation had hepatocellular carcinoma, melanoma, renal cell or head and neck cancer. Males comprised roughly four fifths of the group, whose mean age was approximately 60 years (range roughly 20 to 85).

Measured with immunoSEQ multiplex PCR; TCRdb has only the in-frame clones, and not every one. The sample consists of about 52,000 clones, approximately 94% of them appearing once. Study-level results: Expansion of clones was among the lowest in partial responders at 0.1-3.0 mg/kg.

Trimming shortened V by 1 base and J by 4 bases, and 7 bases separated the two germline ends. CDR1 and CDR2 from the germline V gene are MDHEN and SYDVKM. CDR3 size: 13 residues. Regarding this clone: Its target is unknown.

The receptor comes from an adult with an advanced solid tumor such as melanoma, head and neck, liver or kidney cancer. The chain is built from TRBV28 and TRBJ1-2, with D maybe TRBD1 (6 bases). The sequencing used CD4+ or CD8+ T cells sorted from blood, collected in a trial of the OX40 agonist ivuxolimab. The CDR3 spells CASSLYRVYGYTF. DNA for the CDR3: TGTGCCAGCAGTTTATACAGGGTCTATGGCTACACCTTC.